This T cell receptor beta chain comes out of a study of tumor-infiltrating lymphocytes in localized non-small cell lung cancer. Study-level information: Some samples were collected after neoadjuvant chemotherapy; smokers, never-smokers and several histologies were included. From each patient, both tumor and uninvolved lung, non-adjacent to tumor, were sampled.

Trimming shortened V by 0 bases and J by 5 bases, and 10 bases separated the two germline ends. Germline V gene data show CDR1 as MNHEY and CDR2 as SVGAGI. The CDR3 loop spans 14 amino acids. Repertoires were generated with immunoSEQ multiplex PCR, while TCRdb's copy carries only in-frame clones and drops some. The sample carries about 16,000 clones, more than 65% recorded once. The receptor comes from a human donor with non-small cell lung cancer. This chain links TRBV6-5 with TRBJ1-1; D remains ambiguous. Sequencing was carried out using lung tumor tissue. CDR3 DNA sequence: TGTGCCAGCAGTTACTCGAATGAACGTACTGAAGCTTTCTTT. Amino acid sequence: CASSYSNERTEAFF.